A selection of T cell receptor beta chains follows, all from one sample in a study of blood T cell repertoires in COVID-19. TCRdb keeps only in-frame clones here, not all; method: immunoSEQ multiplex PCR. The profile covers 25,000 to 35,000 clones, with about nine tenths appearing a single time and 9.9% taken by the ten largest. Sample: peripheral blood. These TCRs come from a human donor with active COVID-19. The donor label of this sample is uncertain. CDR3s include the opening cysteine and the closing phenylalanine or tryptophan. A D gene is named only where the DNA matches it firmly. Where a row states a size, it is once, few, many or the class of an expanded clone; other rows omit it.

- few TRBJ1-2 TRBV9 TGTGCCAGCAGCGTAGTCGGTGCAGGGAGGTCCTATGGCTACACCTTC CASSVVGAGRSYGYTF
TRBD1 - TRBJ1-1 TRBV14 TGTGCCAGCAGCCAAGCGACAGGGTGGGGCACTGAAGCTTTCTTT CASSQATGWGTEAFF
TRBD1 - TRBJ2-1 TRBV19 TGTGCCAGTAGTGAGACAGGGCGCACGCAAAATGAGCAGTTCTTC CASSETGRTQNEQFF
- - TRBJ2-7 TRBV5-1 TGCGCCAGCAGCTCAGGCCCGGGAGACTACGAGCAGTACTTC CASSSGPGDYEQYF
- - TRBJ2-3 TRBV27 TGTGCCAGCAGTTCCCGACAGCTCACAGATACGCAGTATTTT CASSSRQLTDTQYF
- - TRBJ1-4 TRBV4-1 TGCGCCAGCAGCCAAAAGATAGGGCAAGAAGACGGGGGGGCCTTAACTAATGAAAAACTGTTTTTT CASSQKIGQEDGGALTNEKLFF
TRBD1 - TRBJ1-1 TRBV28 TGTGCCAGCACCCCCGGACAGGGTAACACTGAAGCTTTCTTT CASTPGQGNTEAFF
- - TRBJ2-7 TRBV7-2 TGTGCCAGCAGCTATGGGTGGACGGGGTCTGGTGAGCAGTACTTC CASSYGWTGSGEQYF
TRBD1 - TRBJ2-7 TRBV15 TGTGCCACCAGCAGAGAAAGGACAGGGTATGAGCAGTACTTC CATSRERTGYEQYF
TRBD1 - TRBJ2-7 TRBV5-1 TGCGCCAGCAGCCACAGGGGGCCGGTTGCCGAGCAGTACTTC CASSHRGPVAEQYF
TRBD2 once TRBJ2-7 TRBV7-2 TGTGCCAGCAGCTTAACTCGGGGGGACTACGAGCAGTACTTC CASSLTRGDYEQYF
TRBD1 - TRBJ2-7 TRBV24-1 TGTGCCACCAGTGATCGACAGGGCGGCCCCTACGAGCAGTACTTC CATSDRQGGPYEQYF
TRBD1 - TRBJ1-1 TRBV4-2 TGTGCCAGCAGCCAAGCCCGAGGACAGGGAGGTTTCACTGAAGCTTTCTTT CASSQARGQGGFTEAFF
- - TRBJ2-2 TRBV20-1 TGCAGTGCTAGTAAAGCCCCGAACACCGGGGAGCTGTTTTTT CSASKAPNTGELFF
TRBD2 - TRBJ2-3 TRBV6-2/TRBV6-3 TGTGCCAGCAGTTGGGTGCTAGCGGGGGGACCCCGCACAGATACGCAGTATTTT CASSWVLAGGPRTDTQYF
- few TRBJ1-1 TRBV4-3 TGCGCCAGCAGCTACGTAGGTGGACTTGAAGCTTTCTTT CASSYVGGLEAFF
TRBD2 - TRBJ2-3 TRBV5-1 TGCGCCAGCAGCTTGGAGCGGGGGGGCACAGATACGCAGTATTTT CASSLERGGTDTQYF
TRBD2 - TRBJ2-7 TRBV7-2 TGTGCCAGCAGCCCCCTGTCGGGGGGCGAGCAGTACTTC CASSPLSGGEQYF
- - TRBJ1-2 TRBV19 TGTGCCAGTAGCCAAACAGGCAACAACTATGGCTACACCTTC CASSQTGNNYGYTF
TRBD2 - TRBJ2-7 TRBV5-1 TGCGCCAGCAGCAGCGGGACCTACTACGAGCAGTACTTC CASSSGTYYEQYF
- - TRBJ2-2 TRBV3-1/TRBV3-2 TGTGCCAGCAGCCAACTGATCCCCGGCACCGGGGAGCTGTTTTTT CASSQLIPGTGELFF
- - TRBJ2-2 TRBV9 TGTGCCAGCAGCGTAGACAGGGCGGGCGGGGAGCTGTTTTTT CASSVDRAGGELFF
TRBD1 - TRBJ1-2 TRBV7-2 TGTGCCAGCAGCTTAAGTCGGGACAGGGGCAACTATGGCTACACCTTC CASSLSRDRGNYGYTF
TRBD1 - TRBJ1-1 TRBV13 TGTGCCAGCAGCTTAGCATTCGGACAGGGAACCACTGAAGCTTTCTTT CASSLAFGQGTTEAFF
TRBD2 - TRBJ2-3 TRBV5-1 TGCGCCAGCAGCTCGGGACTAGCGGGGGGAATAGATACGCAGTATTTT CASSSGLAGGIDTQYF
- - TRBJ2-5 TRBV7-2 TGTGCCAGCAGCTTGCCGGACTACCAAGAGACCCAGTACTTC CASSLPDYQETQYF
- - TRBJ2-2 TRBV11-3 TGTGCCAGCAGCTCCGGGAAGTCCGGGGAGCTGTTTTTT CASSSGKSGELFF
- - TRBJ2-1 TRBV7-9 TGTGCCAGCACCATCCTTAACTCGAACGGTGAGCAGTTCTTC CASTILNSNGEQFF
TRBD1 - TRBJ2-7 TRBV28 TGTGCCAGCAGTACCCGACAGGGGAGATACGAGCAGTACTTC CASSTRQGRYEQYF
TRBD1 - TRBJ2-6 TRBV18 TGTGCCAGCTCACCGGGACAGCTTGTTTCTGGGGCCAACGTCCTGACTTTC CASSPGQLVSGANVLTF
- - TRBJ2-2 TRBV7-9 TGTGCCAGCAGCTTAGGACGAAGCGGCAGTAACACCGGGGAGCTGTTTTTT CASSLGRSGSNTGELFF
TRBD1 - TRBJ2-7 TRBV19 TGTGCCAGTAGTATAGGGACAGGGGAAGCCTACGAGCAGTACTTC CASSIGTGEAYEQYF
TRBD2 - TRBJ2-3 TRBV11-2 TGTGCCAGCAGCCAAAGCGGGAGACGGACGACAGATACGCAGTATTTT CASSQSGRRTTDTQYF
TRBD2 - TRBJ2-7 TRBV3-1/TRBV3-2 TGTGCCAGCAGCCCCATGGGCGGGAGGGCTTCCTACGAGCAGTACTTC CASSPMGGRASYEQYF
TRBD2 once TRBJ2-3 TRBV6-1 TGTGCCGGAGATAGCGGGGGGACGTCAGATACGCAGTATTTT CAGDSGGTSDTQYF
- - TRBJ2-1 TRBV5-4 TGTGCCAGCAGCTTGGGGGAGACTTACAATGAGCAGTTCTTC CASSLGETYNEQFF
TRBD1 - TRBJ2-5 TRBV3-1/TRBV3-2 TGTGCCAGCAGCCAAGAAGAGGCCCCGGGACAGGGAGGGGAGACCCAGTACTTC CASSQEEAPGQGGETQYF
TRBD2 - TRBJ2-3 TRBV6-5 TGTGCCAGCCGGACTAGCGGGGGGCTGGATACGCAGTATTTT CASRTSGGLDTQYF
TRBD1 - TRBJ2-3 TRBV28 TGTGCCAGCAGTTTAGGGGGGGACAGGGTAACAGATACGCAGTATTTT CASSLGGDRVTDTQYF
- - TRBJ2-7 TRBV11-3 TGTGCCAGCAGCTCGGGGGGCCAGTACGAGCAGTACTTC CASSSGGQYEQYF
- - TRBJ1-1 TRBV19 TGTGCCAGTAGTATGGATCCAGGGGCACCGAGGAACGCTTTCTTT CASSMDPGAPRNAFF
TRBD1 - TRBJ2-2 TRBV11-1 TGTGCCAGCAGCTGGGGACAGGGTCTCAACACCGGGGAGCTGTTTTTT CASSWGQGLNTGELFF
- - TRBJ2-7 TRBV7-2 TGTGCCAGCAGCTTAAAGGGGCCCCTACCCTACGAGCAGTACTTC CASSLKGPLPYEQYF
TRBD1 - TRBJ2-1 TRBV7-9 TGTGCCAGCAGCCATGGACAGGGGGCAAATGAGCAGTTCTTC CASSHGQGANEQFF